The following is a T cell receptor beta chain sequence with its context. Antigen specificity is unknown. This sample is drawn from a study of CD8+ T cells in alopecia areata. Points from the study as a whole: Clonality exceeded that of normal scalp in lesional scalp, most notably in alopecia totalis/universalis.

The sequencing template was cDNA reverse transcribed from extracted RNA. TCRdb's copy holds only in-frame clones and misses some; the assay was immunoSEQ multiplex PCR. The profile shows about 150,000 clones, approximately 53% of them singletons. The material was CD8+ T cells sorted from blood, obtained at week 0. This TCR was sampled from a human donor with alopecia areata.

Here the CDR3 reads CASSLVGDADQPQHF. CDR3 coding DNA: TGTGCCAGCAGCTTAGTGGGGGACGCAGATCAGCCCCAGCATTTT. The gene calls are TRBV7-2 and TRBJ1-5; D might be TRBD1 (5 bases). V lost 1 base and J lost 5, with 12 bases in between. The CDR3 sequence is 15 residues long. CDR1 is SGHTA, CDR2 FQGNSA, per germline.